This is a list of T cell receptor beta chains from one sample in a study of cytomegalovirus exposure and HLA in healthy donors. Repertoires were generated with immunoSEQ multiplex PCR, while TCRdb's copy carries only in-frame clones and drops some. This table has roughly 200,000 clones, roughly 88% appearing once. Sequencing was done on a sample of PBMCs. These TCRs come from a boy aged 2 to 10 in good health and CMV-seronegative. The CDR3 runs from the conserved cysteine through the conserved F or W. A D gene is named only where the DNA matches it firmly. Some rows have no size entry. The others give once, few or many, or a class for an expanded clone.

abundance: few; j_gene: TRBJ2-1; v_gene: TRBV5-4; d_gene: NA; CDR3nt: TGTGCCAGCAGCTTGGAGAGTGAGCAGTTCTTC; CDR3aa: CASSLESEQFF
abundance: NA; j_gene: TRBJ1-2; v_gene: TRBV7-9; d_gene: NA; CDR3nt: TGTGCCAGCAGCTTAATTATGTGGACCGGGAATGGCTACACCTTC; CDR3aa: CASSLIMWTGNGYTF
abundance: NA; j_gene: TRBJ1-1; v_gene: TRBV11-3; d_gene: NA; CDR3nt: TGTGCCAGCAGCTTAGACGGGAACACTGAAGCTTTCTTT; CDR3aa: CASSLDGNTEAFF
abundance: NA; j_gene: TRBJ1-5; v_gene: TRBV6-1; d_gene: TRBD1; CDR3nt: TGTGCCAGCAGTCCGACAGGGGGACAGCCCCAGCATTTT; CDR3aa: CASSPTGGQPQHF
abundance: NA; j_gene: TRBJ1-1; v_gene: TRBV6-6; d_gene: NA; CDR3nt: TGTGCCAGCAGTCTGGTTCGAGGGAACACTGAAGCTTTCTTT; CDR3aa: CASSLVRGNTEAFF
abundance: few; j_gene: TRBJ2-1; v_gene: TRBV5-1; d_gene: TRBD1; CDR3nt: TGCGCCAGCAGCTGGACAGGGGGTGACAATGAGCAGTTCTTC; CDR3aa: CASSWTGGDNEQFF
abundance: NA; j_gene: TRBJ2-7; v_gene: TRBV21-1; d_gene: NA; CDR3nt: TGTGCCAGCAGCAATTGTTTAACCAGTTCCTACGAGCAGTACTTC; CDR3aa: CASSNCLTSSYEQYF
abundance: NA; j_gene: TRBJ1-1; v_gene: TRBV7-9; d_gene: TRBD1; CDR3nt: TGTGCCAGCAGCACACCAGGGGGGCCCGGTGGACGGACTGAAGCTTTCTTT; CDR3aa: CASSTPGGPGGRTEAFF
abundance: NA; j_gene: TRBJ1-2; v_gene: TRBV18; d_gene: NA; CDR3nt: TGTGCCAGCTCACCACCGACGGAGAACTATGGCTACACCTTC; CDR3aa: CASSPPTENYGYTF
abundance: NA; j_gene: TRBJ2-3; v_gene: TRBV7-9; d_gene: TRBD2; CDR3nt: TGTGCCAGCAGCTTAGAGAGCGGGGGAGGGACAGATACGCAGTATTTT; CDR3aa: CASSLESGGGTDTQYF
abundance: NA; j_gene: TRBJ1-4; v_gene: TRBV7-2; d_gene: TRBD1; CDR3nt: TGTGCCAGCAGCGACGACAGGGGGCTTAGAGAAAAACTGTTTTTT; CDR3aa: CASSDDRGLREKLFF
abundance: NA; j_gene: TRBJ2-6; v_gene: TRBV28; d_gene: TRBD1; CDR3nt: TGTGCCAGCAGGCCGGGACAGGGGGCGAGAGGGGCCAACGTCCTGACTTTC; CDR3aa: CASRPGQGARGANVLTF
abundance: NA; j_gene: TRBJ2-1; v_gene: TRBV6-4; d_gene: TRBD2; CDR3nt: TGTGCCAGCAGCCATTCTAGCGGGGGAAACAATGAGCAGTTCTTC; CDR3aa: CASSHSSGGNNEQFF
abundance: NA; j_gene: TRBJ2-5; v_gene: TRBV7-6; d_gene: TRBD2; CDR3nt: TGTGCCAGCAGCTTAGTACTAGCGGGCCAAGAGACCCAGTACTTC; CDR3aa: CASSLVLAGQETQYF
abundance: NA; j_gene: TRBJ1-2; v_gene: TRBV6-4; d_gene: TRBD1; CDR3nt: TGTGCCAGCAGTGACGCCTCCCAGACAGGGGGCGTTCGTGGCTACACCTTC; CDR3aa: CASSDASQTGGVRGYTF
abundance: NA; j_gene: TRBJ2-2; v_gene: TRBV14; d_gene: NA; CDR3nt: TGTGCCAGCAGCCTCGGAGCGGCCGGGGAGCTGTTTTTT; CDR3aa: CASSLGAAGELFF
abundance: few; j_gene: TRBJ1-2; v_gene: TRBV6-1; d_gene: NA; CDR3nt: TGTGCCAGCACCCCCACAGGGATCTATGGCTACACCTTC; CDR3aa: CASTPTGIYGYTF
abundance: NA; j_gene: TRBJ1-4; v_gene: TRBV5-1; d_gene: NA; CDR3nt: TGCGCCAGCAGCCCGGGGGGGGGCGATAATGAAAAACTGTTTTTT; CDR3aa: CASSPGGGDNEKLFF
abundance: NA; j_gene: TRBJ2-5; v_gene: TRBV11-3; d_gene: NA; CDR3nt: TGTGCCAGCAGCCTCAGCGGAGTGGGGCAAGAGACCCAGTACTTC; CDR3aa: CASSLSGVGQETQYF
abundance: once; j_gene: TRBJ1-1; v_gene: TRBV29-1; d_gene: NA; CDR3nt: TGCAGCGTTCAACGAGTGGACAGAGGCACTGAAGCTTTCTTT; CDR3aa: CSVQRVDRGTEAFF
abundance: NA; j_gene: TRBJ1-2; v_gene: TRBV19; d_gene: NA; CDR3nt: TGTGCCAGTAGTATAGGCCCAGAATATGGCTACACCTTC; CDR3aa: CASSIGPEYGYTF
abundance: NA; j_gene: TRBJ2-7; v_gene: TRBV29-1; d_gene: NA; CDR3nt: TGCAGCGGCGAGACAGGAACCCAGCAGTACTTC; CDR3aa: CSGETGTQQYF
abundance: NA; j_gene: TRBJ2-5; v_gene: TRBV18; d_gene: TRBD2; CDR3nt: TGTGCCAGCTCACCCCGTCGGGGACTAGTGCAAGAGACCCAGTACTTC; CDR3aa: CASSPRRGLVQETQYF
abundance: few; j_gene: TRBJ1-4; v_gene: TRBV30; d_gene: TRBD1; CDR3nt: TGTGCCTGGAGTGGAGGACAGGGATTTGAAAAACTGTTTTTT; CDR3aa: CAWSGGQGFEKLFF
abundance: NA; j_gene: TRBJ2-1; v_gene: TRBV6-1; d_gene: NA; CDR3nt: TGTGCCAGCACCGGGAACTACAATGAGCAGTTCTTC; CDR3aa: CASTGNYNEQFF
abundance: NA; j_gene: TRBJ1-2; v_gene: TRBV4-1; d_gene: TRBD1; CDR3nt: TGCGCCAGCAGCCAAGCACAGGGGAACTATGGCTACACCTTC; CDR3aa: CASSQAQGNYGYTF
abundance: NA; j_gene: TRBJ2-3; v_gene: TRBV6-4; d_gene: TRBD1; CDR3nt: TGTGCCAGCAGTGCCGGACAGGGCGACACAGATACGCAGTATTTT; CDR3aa: CASSAGQGDTDTQYF
abundance: few; j_gene: TRBJ1-2; v_gene: TRBV2; d_gene: NA; CDR3nt: TGTGCCAGCAGTGGGGGGGATGGCTACACCTTC; CDR3aa: CASSGGDGYTF
abundance: NA; j_gene: TRBJ2-1; v_gene: TRBV5-1; d_gene: TRBD2; CDR3nt: TGCGCCAGCAGCCCCAGCGGGAGGACGGACGATGAGCAGTTCTTC; CDR3aa: CASSPSGRTDDEQFF
abundance: NA; j_gene: TRBJ2-7; v_gene: TRBV27; d_gene: TRBD1; CDR3nt: TGTGCCAGCAGTAGGACGGGACAGGGCACCTACGAGCAGTACTTC; CDR3aa: CASSRTGQGTYEQYF
abundance: NA; j_gene: TRBJ2-3; v_gene: TRBV7-2; d_gene: TRBD2; CDR3nt: TGTGCCAGCAGCTTAGAGTCTAGCGGGGCGGGGGATACGCAGTATTTT; CDR3aa: CASSLESSGAGDTQYF
abundance: NA; j_gene: TRBJ2-7; v_gene: TRBV29-1; d_gene: NA; CDR3nt: TGCAGCGTTGTAGGGCAGGGGAGCGAGCAGTACTTC; CDR3aa: CSVVGQGSEQYF
abundance: NA; j_gene: TRBJ1-2; v_gene: TRBV30; d_gene: NA; CDR3nt: TGTGCCTCATCAGTCGGGGAGGGCTACACCTTC; CDR3aa: CASSVGEGYTF
abundance: NA; j_gene: TRBJ2-2; v_gene: TRBV4-1; d_gene: NA; CDR3nt: TGCGCCAGCAGCCCGCGGCCTCCACAGGGTAACACCGGGGAGCTGTTTTTT; CDR3aa: CASSPRPPQGNTGELFF
abundance: NA; j_gene: TRBJ1-3; v_gene: TRBV5-5; d_gene: NA; CDR3nt: TGTGCCAGCAGCCTGGGGCTTCTGTACTCTGGAAACACCATATATTTT; CDR3aa: CASSLGLLYSGNTIYF
abundance: NA; j_gene: TRBJ1-2; v_gene: TRBV27; d_gene: NA; CDR3nt: TGTGCCAGCAGTTTTGCTCAGGGAAACTATGGCTACACCTTC; CDR3aa: CASSFAQGNYGYTF
abundance: once; j_gene: TRBJ1-1; v_gene: TRBV9; d_gene: NA; CDR3nt: TGTGCCAGCAGCGAAAACAGGGACACTGAAGCTTTCTTT; CDR3aa: CASSENRDTEAFF
abundance: NA; j_gene: TRBJ2-2; v_gene: TRBV9; d_gene: NA; CDR3nt: TGTGCCAGCAGGGAGGGGAGCGGAGAGACCGGGGAGCTGTTTTTT; CDR3aa: CASREGSGETGELFF
abundance: NA; j_gene: TRBJ1-4; v_gene: TRBV7-9; d_gene: NA; CDR3nt: TGTGCCAGCAGCTTAGGAATGGCGGAGGAAAAACTGTTTTTT; CDR3aa: CASSLGMAEEKLFF
abundance: NA; j_gene: TRBJ2-3; v_gene: TRBV7-9; d_gene: NA; CDR3nt: TGTGCCAGCAGCCTGGGCCTCACAGATACGCAGTATTTT; CDR3aa: CASSLGLTDTQYF
abundance: NA; j_gene: TRBJ1-1; v_gene: TRBV6-5; d_gene: NA; CDR3nt: TGTGCCAGCAGTTACTCTATAGGGGAAACTGAAGCTTTCTTT; CDR3aa: CASSYSIGETEAFF
abundance: NA; j_gene: TRBJ1-5; v_gene: TRBV4-1; d_gene: TRBD1; CDR3nt: TGCGCCAGCAGCCAAGTCCCCGGACAGGGGGATGAGCCCCAGCATTTT; CDR3aa: CASSQVPGQGDEPQHF
abundance: NA; j_gene: TRBJ2-7; v_gene: TRBV10-1; d_gene: NA; CDR3nt: TGCGCCAGTAGTGAGGGGCCGGCGTACGAGCAGTACTTC; CDR3aa: CASSEGPAYEQYF
abundance: few; j_gene: TRBJ1-1; v_gene: TRBV29-1; d_gene: NA; CDR3nt: TGCAGCGTTAACATGAACACTGAAGCTTTCTTT; CDR3aa: CSVNMNTEAFF
abundance: NA; j_gene: TRBJ1-3; v_gene: TRBV6-6; d_gene: NA; CDR3nt: TGTGCCAGCAGTCTCCCCGGGAGCTCTGGAAACACCATATATTTT; CDR3aa: CASSLPGSSGNTIYF
abundance: NA; j_gene: TRBJ2-1; v_gene: TRBV10-1; d_gene: NA; CDR3nt: TGCGCCAGCAGTGAGAAGACTGGATTCTGCAATGAGCAGTTCTTC; CDR3aa: CASSEKTGFCNEQFF
abundance: NA; j_gene: TRBJ1-1; v_gene: TRBV6-5; d_gene: TRBD1; CDR3nt: TGTGCCAGCAGTAGATTGGACAGGGGAAACACTGAAGCTTTCTTT; CDR3aa: CASSRLDRGNTEAFF
abundance: NA; j_gene: TRBJ1-1; v_gene: TRBV6-5; d_gene: NA; CDR3nt: TGTGCCAGCAGTTATAGAGGATCCAAAGCTTTCTTT; CDR3aa: CASSYRGSKAFF
abundance: NA; j_gene: TRBJ2-7; v_gene: TRBV21-1; d_gene: NA; CDR3nt: TGTGCCAGCAGCAAAGTCGGGGGACAGGGGGGCTCCTACGAGCAGTACTTC; CDR3aa: CASSKVGGQGGSYEQYF
abundance: NA; j_gene: TRBJ1-4; v_gene: TRBV6-6; d_gene: NA; CDR3nt: TGTGCCAGCAGTACAGGGACACGCAGCGGTGAAAAACTGTTTTTT; CDR3aa: CASSTGTRSGEKLFF
abundance: NA; j_gene: TRBJ2-3; v_gene: TRBV13; d_gene: TRBD2; CDR3nt: TGTGCCAGCAGCCCCCGCTTTTTAGCGGGGAGCACAGATACGCAGTATTTT; CDR3aa: CASSPRFLAGSTDTQYF
abundance: few; j_gene: TRBJ1-1; v_gene: TRBV6-1; d_gene: NA; CDR3nt: TGTGCCAGCAGGTTAGAAGGGGTTTCGGAAGCTTTCTTT; CDR3aa: CASRLEGVSEAFF